The entry that follows covers one TCR beta chain sequence. This sample is part of a study of blood T cell repertoires in COVID-19. Study in general: T cells, B-cell-depleted T cells, or PBMCs provided the cDNA or gDNA that served as material.

Only in-frame clones appear in the TCRdb table, and some are missing; sequencing was by immunoSEQ multiplex PCR. The repertoire holds 150,000 to 200,000 clones, roughly 80% seen once, with roughly 17% in the top ten. Trimming took 6 bases from V and 1 from J, leaving 16 bases between them. CDR1 is SQVTM, CDR2 ANQGSEA, per germline. The length of the CDR3 is 14 residues. The V call is TRBV29-1, the J call TRBJ2-7; possibly TRBD2 for D (6 bases). Sequences were obtained from peripheral blood. The clonotype originates from a man in his 60s with active or convalescent COVID-19. This chain's CDR3 is CSVSGLQTSYEQYF. CDR3 nucleotides: TGCAGCGTGTCGGGACTCCAGACGTCCTACGAGCAGTACTTC.